These 2 T cell receptor beta chains share one sample of origin, sequenced in a study of blood T cell repertoires in COVID-19 (dated by TCRdb to 2020 to 2022). The library was obtained by the immunoSEQ multiplex PCR assay. TCRdb took over this immuneACCESS table, retaining in-frame rearrangements with V and J assigned. Such tables are incomplete; in checked studies, under half of the missing clones stem from an unresolved V gene, and the remainder is unexplained. This sample gives around 250,000 clones in total; around 83% of them show up just once. 5% of the sample is in the top ten clones. The source material was PBMCs or T cells enriched from blood (not recorded which). These receptor sequences come from a man aged 35 to 55 who had been exposed to COVID-19.

This clone was picked up one time. The chain couples TRBV27 to TRBJ2-6; 7 bases line up with TRBD1. V dropped 3 bases and J dropped 0; count of bases not matched to a gene: 5. The CDR3 has 17 residues. Germline CDR1 reads MNHEY; CDR2 reads SMNVEV (reference sequence). The CDR3 region is CASSLTRGSSGANVLTF. Here the CDR3 DNA reads TGTGCCAGCAGTTTGACCAGGGGGAGCTCTGGGGCCAACGTCCTGACTTTC.

About this clone: A junction boundary mismatches the germline segment, possibly from a read error. V usage is TRBV12-3 or TRBV12-4 and J usage is TRBJ2-7, with 7 positions matching TRBD2. This CDR3 has 12 residues. In DNA form, the CDR3 reads TGTGCCAGCAGTTTTACTGTGGGAGGGTTTGACTTC. Translation: CASSFTVGGFDF.